Given below is one T cell receptor beta chain in context. The antigen it recognizes is unknown. The record has no base qualities; no much larger clone is one base away. The CDR3 regions of human TCRbeta chains were subjected to immunosequencing. The study's own analysis went as follows. TCRs in the repertoires were matched against a reference library of SARS-CoV-2-specific TCRs that had been generated with the MIRA antigen-specificity platform. Breadth was defined as the fraction of unique TCRs that were SARS-CoV-2-associated. Depth was defined as the fraction of total T cells that were SARS-CoV-2-associated. Each spike-specific TCR was assigned to its reactive spike region and to a CD4 or CD8 class using the MIRA data. Log10-transformed breadth and depth values were compared by one-way ANOVA with Sidak's multiple comparisons tests. This is the immuneACCESS table as TCRdb keeps it, with only in-frame sequences that have V and J called. A part of the clones is gone; compared with another copy, unresolved V genes explain less than half, and the rest is unexplained. Clone size and the V and J calls come from that table; the DNA yielded D and trimming. In all, the sample holds about 140,000 clones, and about 90% of those were seen once. The top ten hold around 3% of the sample.

What the time point label conveys for this sample: baseline before first vaccination. Vaccinee samples came from UK trials COV001 and COV002, including a single-blind randomized controlled phase 2/3 trial of AZD1222 (ChAdOx1 nCoV-19) in healthy adults. Trial participant PBMC samples were collected at day 0 and day 28 after the second dose for TCRbeta chain sequencing. These data belong to a study of T cell responses to AZD1222 COVID-19 vaccine (dated by TCRdb to the early 2020s). Background on the whole study: AZD1222 recipients given second doses at about 4 weeks or at about 12 weeks were pooled, since spike-specific TCR depth and breadth were not found to differ between the two schedules. Enrollment into the trials was organized by age into subgroups of 18-55, 56-69 and 70-plus years, and those subgroups contained about 160, 30 and 59 TCR-sequenced participants, respectively. A total of 233 trial participants underwent TCR sequencing, of whom 200 to 220 had received two doses of AZD1222 and approximately 26 had received two doses of the MenACWY control vaccine.

Overall results and qualifications from the work: Participants were mostly white British and included more females than males, and it was suggested by the authors that clonal diversity may have been underestimated. Reportedly, close to half of the unique spike-specific TCRs recognized epitopes lying outside the regions that are mutated in the B.1.351 and B.1.1.7 variants. Because no day 14 peak-response samples were available, repertoires were characterized only after the peak T cell response. Vaccine-associated CD4 TCRs spanned the whole spike protein, with dominant responses in regions 160-218 and 743-854. Conclusions about previously exposed vaccinees are limited because only five to seven AZD1222 recipients were SARS-CoV-2 seropositive at baseline. Spike-specific TCR breadth and depth rose significantly after two AZD1222 doses compared with day 0 and with MenACWY recipients. In the small 56-69-year group, the increase in depth fell short of significance, most likely because of low power.

Deletion took 10 bases off V and 0 bases off J, with a span of 9 bases between the germline ends. Sequences ENHRY (CDR1) and SYGVKD (CDR2) are obtained from the germline V gene. The CDR3 measures 13 amino acids from cysteine to phenylalanine. The only DNA kept is the CDR3, 39 bases in frame from the first base. In this chain, TRBV10-3 is recombined with TRBJ1-4, with TRBD1 perhaps the D gene, on 6 matching bases. The material was peripheral blood, obtained on day 0 of AZD1222 vaccination. This clonotype was obtained from an adult in good health. The nucleotides are TGTGCCACTGGACAGTCAACTAATGAAAAACTGTTTTTT. This is translated as CATGQSTNEKLFF.